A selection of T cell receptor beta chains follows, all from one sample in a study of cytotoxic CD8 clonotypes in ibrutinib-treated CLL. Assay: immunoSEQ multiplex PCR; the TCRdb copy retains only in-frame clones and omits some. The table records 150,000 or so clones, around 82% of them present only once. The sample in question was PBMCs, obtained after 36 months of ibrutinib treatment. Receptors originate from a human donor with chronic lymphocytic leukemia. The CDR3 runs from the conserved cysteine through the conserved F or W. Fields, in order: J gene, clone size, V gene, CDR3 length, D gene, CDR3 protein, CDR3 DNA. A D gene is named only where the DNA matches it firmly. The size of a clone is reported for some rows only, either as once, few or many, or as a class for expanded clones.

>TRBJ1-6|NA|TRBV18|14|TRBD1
CASSSTGRNSPLHF
TGTGCCAGCTCATCGACAGGGAGGAATTCACCCCTCCACTTT
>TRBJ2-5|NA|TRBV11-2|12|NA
CASSLDRETQYF
TGTGCCAGCAGCTTAGACCGGGAGACCCAGTACTTC
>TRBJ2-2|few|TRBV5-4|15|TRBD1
CASSLRQGPTGELFF
TGTGCCAGCAGCTTGAGACAGGGGCCCACCGGGGAGCTGTTTTTT
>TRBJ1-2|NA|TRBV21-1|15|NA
CASSNAPESYYGYTF
TGTGCCAGCAGCAACGCCCCGGAATCTTACTATGGCTACACCTTC
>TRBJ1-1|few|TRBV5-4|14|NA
CASSLGPMNTEAFF
TGTGCCAGTTCGTTGGGTCCCATGAACACTGAAGCTTTCTTT
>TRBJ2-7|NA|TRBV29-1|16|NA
CSVEGGQGFWGYEQYF
TGCAGCGTTGAAGGGGGGCAGGGGTTTTGGGGCTACGAGCAGTACTTC
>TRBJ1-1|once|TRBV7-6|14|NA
CASSLHGRNTEAFF
TGTGCCAGCAGCTTACACGGACGGAACACTGAAGCTTTCTTT
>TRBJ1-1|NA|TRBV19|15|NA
CASSIFGGGYSEAFF
TGTGCCAGTAGTATTTTCGGGGGTGGTTATTCTGAAGCTTTCTTT
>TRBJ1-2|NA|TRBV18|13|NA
CASSPPGTYGYTF
TGTGCCAGCTCACCACCGGGCACCTATGGCTACACCTTC
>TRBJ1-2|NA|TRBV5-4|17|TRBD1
CASSGTGGLATNYGYTF
TGTGCCAGCAGCGGGACAGGGGGTCTAGCGACTAACTATGGCTACACCTTC
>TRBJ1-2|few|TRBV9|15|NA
CASSATGGLSGGYTF
TGTGCCAGCAGCGCCACAGGTGGTCTAAGTGGCGGCTACACCTTC
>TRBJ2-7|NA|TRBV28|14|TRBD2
CASSYSGGAYEQYF
TGTGCCAGCAGTTACAGCGGGGGGGCCTACGAGCAGTACTTC
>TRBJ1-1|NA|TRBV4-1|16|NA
CASSQDRPGARGGTFF
TGCGCCAGCAGCCAAGATCGACCGGGGGCGCGGGGTGGAACTTTCTTT
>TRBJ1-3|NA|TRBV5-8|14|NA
CASSFGSPWNTIYF
TGTGCCAGCAGCTTTGGAAGCCCCTGGAACACCATATATTTT
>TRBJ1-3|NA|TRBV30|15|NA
CAWSVRRSSGNTIYF
TGTGCCTGGAGTGTAAGGAGGAGCTCTGGAAACACCATATATTTT
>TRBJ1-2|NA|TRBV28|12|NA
CASRPVSGGYTF
TGTGCCAGCAGACCCGTTTCCGGGGGCTACACCTTC
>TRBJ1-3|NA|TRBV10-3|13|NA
CAISETRGNTIYF
TGTGCCATCAGTGAGACCCGTGGAAACACCATATATTTT
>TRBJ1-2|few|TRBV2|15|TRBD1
CASSEEGRGPDGYTF
TGTGCCAGCAGTGAAGAGGGCAGGGGGCCGGATGGCTACACCTTC
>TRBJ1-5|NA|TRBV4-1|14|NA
CASGGDGGNQPQHF
TGCGCCAGCGGAGGGGATGGAGGCAATCAGCCCCAGCATTTT
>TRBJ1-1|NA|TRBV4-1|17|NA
CASSQELFREYHTEAFF
TGCGCCAGCAGCCAAGAGCTTTTCAGGGAATACCACACTGAAGCTTTCTTT
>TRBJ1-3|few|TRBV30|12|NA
CAWMSSGNTIYF
TGTGCCTGGATGAGCTCTGGAAACACCATATATTTT
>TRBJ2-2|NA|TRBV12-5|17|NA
CASGLVLPGKNTGELFF
TGTGCTAGTGGTTTGGTTCTGCCGGGAAAGAACACCGGGGAGCTGTTTTTT
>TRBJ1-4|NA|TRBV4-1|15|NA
CASRGHQTTNEKLFF
TGCGCCAGCAGAGGACACCAAACAACTAATGAAAAACTGTTTTTT
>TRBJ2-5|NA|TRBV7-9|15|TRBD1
CASSWGQGAEETQYF
TGTGCCAGCAGCTGGGGACAGGGGGCGGAAGAGACCCAGTACTTC
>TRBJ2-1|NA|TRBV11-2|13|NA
CASSLFDANEQFF
TGTGCCAGCAGCTTGTTTGACGCCAATGAGCAGTTCTTC
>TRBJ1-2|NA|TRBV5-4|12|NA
CASSHLVAGYTF
TGTGCCAGCAGCCACCTCGTCGCTGGCTACACCTTC
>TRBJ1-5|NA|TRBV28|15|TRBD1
CASSPRTGIRQPQHF
TGTGCCAGCAGTCCTCGGACAGGGATCCGTCAGCCCCAGCATTTT
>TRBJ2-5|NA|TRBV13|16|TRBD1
CASSPQTGGYQETQYF
TGTGCCAGCAGCCCTCAGACAGGGGGGTACCAAGAGACCCAGTACTTC
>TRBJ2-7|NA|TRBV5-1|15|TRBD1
CASRVGTARAYEQYF
TGCGCCAGCAGGGTTGGGACAGCGAGGGCCTACGAGCAGTACTTC
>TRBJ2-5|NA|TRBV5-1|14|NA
CASSLSGQRETQYF
TGCGCCAGCAGCTTGTCCGGACAGAGGGAGACCCAGTACTTC
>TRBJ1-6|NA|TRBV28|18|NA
CASSSRTVASSYNSPLHF
TGTGCCAGCAGTTCCAGGACAGTGGCAAGCTCCTATAATTCACCCCTCCACTTT
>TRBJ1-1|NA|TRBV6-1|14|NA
CASSDRTSHTEAFF
TGTGCCAGCAGTGACCGGACAAGCCACACTGAAGCTTTCTTT
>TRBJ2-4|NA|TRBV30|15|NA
CAWDTGTIAKNIQYF
TGTGCCTGGGATACCGGGACCATCGCCAAAAACATTCAGTACTTC
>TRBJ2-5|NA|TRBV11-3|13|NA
CASSLDRLETQYF
TGTGCCAGCAGCTTAGACAGGCTGGAGACCCAGTACTTC
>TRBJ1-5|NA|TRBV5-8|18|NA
CASRLGLGGDYSNQPQHF
TGTGCCAGTCGATTGGGTCTGGGGGGGGATTATAGCAATCAGCCCCAGCATTTT